The 21 T cell receptor beta chains given below trace back to one sample, sequenced in a study of cytomegalovirus exposure and HLA in healthy donors. The PCR used 60 Vbeta and 13 Jbeta primers. Clones were read by immunoSEQ multiplex PCR, and TCRdb kept only the in-frame ones, dropping some. Altogether roughly 160,000 clones are present, more than 65% being singletons, with the ten largest covering 1.3%. Sequencing was done on a sample of PBMCs. The receptors were sampled from a woman between 50 and 59 years old in good health and CMV-seronegative.

This chain connects TRBV29-1 to TRBJ2-5; no clear D gene. Germline V gene data show CDR1 as SQVTM and CDR2 as ANQGSEA. CDR3 size: 14 residues. Trimming stripped 2 bases from V and 2 bases from J, with 12 bases between. Here the CDR3 DNA reads TGCAGCGTTGAAACACAGATAAGACAAGAGACCCAGTACTTC. Protein product: CSVETQIRQETQYF.

The V gene is TRBV18, the J gene TRBJ2-2; D perhaps matches TRBD2 (6 bases). Germline loops: CDR1 KGHSH, CDR2 LQKENI. V was trimmed by 0 bases and J by 4 bases, leaving 12 bases between them. This CDR3 spans 16 amino acids. This CDR3 reads CASSPPGGVSTGELFF. Written as DNA, the CDR3 is TGTGCCAGCTCACCACCTGGAGGGGTCAGCACCGGGGAGCTGTTTTTT.

This clone was found a few times. The V gene is TRBV5-1, the J gene TRBJ2-1; TRBD1 agrees at 11 bases. V was clipped by 3 bases and J by 10 bases; unmatched bases: 6. The V gene's germline CDR1 is SGHRS and CDR2 YFSETQ. The CDR3 totals 14 residues. Here the CDR3 reads CASSSWTGGDEQFF. CDR3 in DNA: TGCGCCAGCAGCTCATGGACAGGGGGCGACGAGCAGTTCTTC.

The chain has TRBV19 and TRBJ2-3, with a weak D call TRBD2 (5 bases). Germline assignment: CDR1 LNHDA and CDR2 SQIVND (reference sequence). The CDR3 contains 13 residues. The ends were cut back, 6 bases at V and 1 base at J, with 8 bases in the middle. The CDR3 reads CASRLEGTDTQYF. Here the CDR3 DNA reads TGTGCCAGTAGACTAGAGGGCACAGATACGCAGTATTTT. The variable domain in full, with the rest retrieved from reference TRBV19 and TRBJ2-3, is DGGITQSPKYLFRKEGQNVTLSCEQNLNHDAMYWYRQDPGQGLRLIYYSQIVNDFQKGDIAEGYSVSREKKESFPLTVTSAQKNPTAFYLCASRLEGTDTQYFGPGTRLTVL.

The chain recombines TRBV29-1 with TRBJ1-2, with 7 bases fitting TRBD1. The CDR3 spans 12 residues. V lost 4 bases to trimming and J lost 8 bases; unmatched junction nucleotides: 7. In germline, CDR1 is SQVTM, CDR2 ANQGSEA. The CDR3, as DNA: TGCAGCGTTGGACAGGGAGATTGGGGCTACACCTTC. Amino acids: CSVGQGDWGYTF.

V is TRBV5-4 and J is TRBJ2-1; D is unclear. The CDR3 length is 11 residues. Trimming removed 7 bases from V and 7 bases from J, with 9 bases in between. Germline loops: CDR1 SGHNT, CDR2 YYREEE (reference sequence). CDR3 protein: CASQSRNEQFF. The CDR3 bases are TGTGCCAGCCAGTCCAGAAATGAGCAGTTCTTC.

V usage is TRBV9 and J usage is TRBJ2-3; 7 positions agree with TRBD1. CDR1 is SGDLS and CDR2 is YYNGEE in the germline V gene. The length of the CDR3 is 16 residues. Germline trimming cut 4 bases from V and 3 bases from J; bases unmatched to any gene: 11. CDR3 coding DNA: TGTGCCAGCAGCCCCCAACCGGGACAGATGACAGATACGCAGTATTTT. It codes for CASSPQPGQMTDTQYF.

The J gene is TRBJ2-2, the V gene TRBV15; 9 nucleotides agree with TRBD1. The ends lost 2 bases at V and 6 bases at J; junction bases unmatched: 4. Germline V gene lookup returns CDR1 LNHNV and CDR2 YYDKDF (reference sequence). The CDR3 extends over 15 amino acids. Here the CDR3 reads CATSRRTGVSGELFF. The CDR3 nucleotides read TGTGCCACCAGCAGACGGACAGGGGTGTCCGGGGAGCTGTTTTTT.

V and J are TRBV4-1 and TRBJ2-2; 13 bases agree with TRBD2. V was clipped by 4 bases and J by 1 base; unmatched bases: 6. This CDR3 comprises 18 residues. The germline V gene has CDR1 MGHRA and CDR2 YSYEKL. The CDR3 sequence: CASSPRRLAGGNTGELFF. In nucleotides, the CDR3 is TGCGCCAGCAGCCCCCGCCGACTAGCGGGAGGGAACACCGGGGAGCTGTTTTTT.

Ten or more counts support this clone. This chain joins TRBV6-6 and TRBJ1-1; weak D call: TRBD1 (5 bases). V dropped 6 bases and J dropped 4 bases, with 9 bases sitting between them. Germline CDR1 is MNHNY and CDR2 is SVGAGI (reference sequence). This CDR3 spans 12 amino acids. In DNA, the CDR3 is TGTGCCAGCAGGAGGACAAGCACTGAAGCTTTCTTT. As protein: CASRRTSTEAFF.

This chain connects TRBV14 to TRBJ2-7, with 9 bases aligning to TRBD2. This CDR3 is built from 15 residues. The trim removed 2 bases at V and 4 bases at J, leaving 6 bases unmatched. Germline values: CDR1 SGHDN, CDR2 FVKESK. The CDR3 bases are TGTGCCAGCAGCCAATGGGCGGGAGGGCGATACGAGCAGTACTTC. It translates to CASSQWAGGRYEQYF.

This clone was detected only a few times. The CDR3 sequence: CASSPLGAGYEQYF. In DNA form, the CDR3 reads TGTGCCAGCAGTCCTCTGGGGGCCGGCTACGAGCAGTACTTC. This chain joins TRBV6-5 and TRBJ2-7; possibly TRBD1 for D (6 bases). The CDR3 runs to 14 residues. The germline V gene encodes CDR1 MNHEY and CDR2 SVGAGI. Trimming left V 5 bases short and J 3 bases short, with 14 bases between.

A few counts support this clone. V is TRBV10-3 and J is TRBJ2-1; 10 bases agree with TRBD1. The V segment lost 7 bases and the J segment 9 bases; nucleotides outside the gene matches: 9. CDR1 ENHRY and CDR2 SYGVKD come from the germline V gene. This CDR3 has 14 residues. The CDR3 nucleotides are TGTGCCATCACCTTTGGACAGGGGGTTGGTGAGCAGTTCTTC. It translates to CAITFGQGVGEQFF.

This rearrangement joins TRBV5-4 to TRBJ1-3, with D unresolved. V lost 4 bases and J lost 0, with 14 bases in between. Germline lookup yields CDR1 SGHNT and CDR2 YYREEE (reference sequence). CDR3 size: 16 residues. The CDR3 protein is CASSPSPMSSGNTIYF. The DNA of the CDR3 is TGTGCCAGCAGCCCCTCTCCTATGTCCTCTGGAAACACCATATATTTT.

CDR3 sequence reads: CASTIALPWDSAKDSGELFF. DNA for the CDR3: TGCGCCAGCACCATCGCGCTTCCCTGGGACAGCGCAAAGGACTCCGGGGAGCTGTTTTTT. The rearrangement uses TRBV5-1 and TRBJ2-2; TRBD1 agrees at 7 bases. There are 20 residues in the CDR3. Germline V gene lookup returns CDR1 SGHRS and CDR2 YFSETQ. The ends lost 6 bases at V and 6 bases at J; junction bases unmatched: 26.

CDR3 loop: CASSDWAGEYQPQHF. CDR3 nucleotide sequence: TGCGCCAGCAGTGACTGGGCAGGGGAGTATCAGCCCCAGCATTTT. The gene calls are TRBV10-1 and TRBJ1-5; TRBD1 might be the D (6 bases). There are 15 residues in the CDR3. Trimming took 3 bases from V and 5 from J, leaving 14 bases between them. The V gene's germline CDR1 is WNHNN and CDR2 SYGVQD (reference sequence).

The chain has TRBV4-1 and TRBJ2-1, with 7 nucleotides matching TRBD2. Germline CDR1 is MGHRA and CDR2 is YSYEKL. Trimming at V came to 2 bases and at J to 8 bases, leaving 6 bases not matched to a gene. CDR3 length: 14 amino acids. This chain's CDR3 is CASSQRGRADEQFF. CDR3 coding DNA: TGCGCCAGCAGCCAACGTGGGAGGGCCGATGAGCAGTTCTTC.

The V call is TRBV9, the J call TRBJ2-1; D remains unclear. V lost 0 bases and J 7 bases, leaving 14 bases between the germline ends. The CDR3 spans 15 residues. The germline CDR1 and CDR2 sequences are SGDLS and YYNGEE. For the CDR3, the DNA is TGTGCCAGCAGCGTAGATGGAGCCCTGAGGAATGAGCAGTTCTTC. Encoded protein: CASSVDGALRNEQFF. Combining the CDR3 with reference TRBV9 and TRBJ2-1 gives the whole variable domain DSGVTQTPKHLITATGQRVTLRCSPRSGDLSVYWYQQSLDQGLQFLIQYYNGEERAKGNILERFSAQQFPDLHSELNLSSLELGDSALYFCASSVDGALRNEQFFGPGTRLTVL.

The chain is built from TRBV4-3 and TRBJ2-3, with a possible D match to TRBD1 (6 bases). The CDR3 is 15 residues long. CDR1 is LGHNA and CDR2 is YSLEER in the germline V gene. The V end lost 3 bases, the J end lost 1 base, and 11 bases lay between the germline ends. CDR3 sequence (DNA): TGCGCCAGCAGCCAGAGAGAGGGGGGCACAGATACGCAGTATTTT. This translates into CASSQREGGTDTQYF.

The V and J genes are TRBV5-4 and TRBJ2-2; 11 positions agree with TRBD1. The CDR3 totals 17 residues. Germline assignment: CDR1 SGHNT and CDR2 YYREEE (reference sequence). V was clipped by 2 bases and J by 0 bases; unmatched bases: 3. The CDR3 region is CASSLPGQGANTGELFF. The CDR3 DNA sequence: TGTGCCAGCAGCTTACCGGGACAGGGGGCGAACACCGGGGAGCTGTTTTTT.

V gene TRBV6-1 combines with J gene TRBJ1-2, with D possibly TRBD1 on 5 matching bases. The V gene lost 5 bases and the J gene lost 0 bases, with 13 bases spanning the gap. CDR1 MNHNS and CDR2 SASEGT come from the germline V gene. CDR3 length: 15 residues. CDR3 nucleotides: TGTGCCAGCAGTTGGTTAGGGGCGTCTAACTATGGCTACACCTTC. Translated: CASSWLGASNYGYTF.